This T cell receptor (beta chain) comes out of a study of T cells in localized non-small cell lung cancer (dated by TCRdb to 2019 to 2021). Some background on the complete study: The study examined T cell repertoires in approximately 240 patients with early-stage NSCLC and compared tumors with uninvolved tumor-adjacent lungs. The cohort consisted of roughly 240 treatment-naive NSCLC patients whose localized lung tumors had been resected. NSCLC patients had a mean age of approximately 66 years, and 120 to 150 were male and around 110 female.

The germline V gene provides CDR1 LGHNA and CDR2 YNFKEQ. Trimming at the junction amounts to 0 bases on V and 2 bases on J, and the germline ends lie 28 bases apart. Including cysteine and phenylalanine, the CDR3 has 21 amino acids. Only the CDR3 DNA is retained, 63 bases long and in frame from the first base. At diagnosis, peripheral blood, uninvolved tumor-adjacent lung and tumor were collected and were preserved as a mix of fresh-frozen and FFPE material. General study outcomes and caveats: The highest T cell clonality was observed in uninvolved tumor-adjacent lung, where clonality exceeded that of tumor, suggesting that antigenic responses were more focused in uninvolved tumor-adjacent lung. Of the top 100 tumor clones, a median of about 53 were detected in paired uninvolved adjacent lung; around 30 were also among that lung's top 100. Because the study design was exploratory, TCR variables were selected using unadjusted p-values without false-discovery rate correction. Because multi-region tumor sequencing was not performed, intratumor heterogeneity could not be ruled out. Higher blood T cell density associated with longer overall survival, while higher adjacent-lung clonality associated with shorter survival.

TCR beta CDR3 regions were sequenced from DNA using the immunoSEQ Assay. On the study's bioinformatics: To compute T cell density, TCR beta template counts were normalized to usable DNA, which was estimated by amplifying housekeeping genes. Richness was estimated using the preseqR package, with extrapolation to 400,000 templates for PBMC samples and to 120,000 templates for tissue samples. Clonality was defined by subtracting Pielou's evenness from one. Tissue-enriched TCRs were identified by differential abundance testing using productive amino-acid clonotypes, minimum total count 5 and alpha 0.1. The Jaccard Index and the Morisita Overlap Index were used to quantify repertoire overlap between compartments. GLIPH grouped TCR beta CDR3s together with public tetramer-defined viral CDR3s, and a viral motif had to include at least three viral sequences and also show V-gene enrichment. TCRdb took this table from immuneACCESS and kept in-frame rearrangements with V and J called. Such tables lack part of the clones; where checked against another copy, unresolved V genes explain under half of the gap, and the rest is unexplained. V and J calls and clone size are copied from that table; D and trimming were computed from the DNA. The table for this sample lists approximately 3,300 clones; 20% of them were counted only once. Together, the top ten hold less than 9.5% of the sample.

About this clone: Its specific antigen is unknown. No much larger clonotype is one base removed from it; base qualities were not supplied.

This specimen consisted of lung tumor tissue, obtained before any cancer treatment. The rearrangement joined TRBV4-2 to TRBJ1-2; a tentative D match to TRBD1 spans 6 bases. The clonotype originates from a woman aged 40-69 years with stage III squamous cell lung carcinoma. The nucleotide sequence reads as follows: TGTGCCAGCAGCCAAGATCTAGGGGGTGTCGGAGTAGCTGCGCGGAACTATGGCTACACCTTC. Its amino acids are CASSQDLGGVGVAARNYGYTF.